This T cell receptor beta chain was identified during a study of T-cell reconstitution after alpha-beta-depleted transplantation in children. Unique molecular identifiers tagged the TCRbeta library. TCRdb re-called the PCR reads through MiXCR, storing one row per CDR3 protein. Among roughly 500,000 distinct CDR3 sequences listed, about 12% were seen once. This CDR3 spans 14 amino acids. V lost 0 bases, J lost 6 bases, and 9 bases lay in between. Germline CDR1 and CDR2: SGHAT and FQNNGV. The source is a human donor who donated a stem cell graft to a child with combined immunodeficiency. V is TRBV11-2 and J is TRBJ1-3, with D hard to call. The source material was PBMCs from the stem cell graft donor, sampled from the stem cell graft. CDR3 residues: CASSLDLTPNTIYF. The DNA for the CDR3 is TGTGCCAGCAGCTTAGATTTGACACCAAACACCATATATTTT.